Detailed here is one T cell receptor beta chain. This clonotype was observed a few times. What antigen it recognizes has not been identified. Per-base quality was not reported, and no clone a single base away is much larger than it. The record originates from a study of esophageal squamous cell carcinoma tumors (dated by TCRdb to about 2021). In terms of the full investigation: Using principal component analysis combined with K-means clustering of immunohistochemical values for T-cell and checkpoint markers, the researchers divided patients into immuno relation high and low groups. The goal of the study was to evaluate both the diversity of the TCR repertoire and the shared TCR repertoires of T cells inside the tumor environment of esophageal squamous cell carcinoma. TCR sequencing was performed on ten or so patients, consisting of five randomly selected high immuno relation cases and five background-matched low immuno relation cases. Across the roughly ten cases, 1,671,742 TCRalpha and some 1.3 million TCRbeta total reads were obtained, of which around 30,000 and 35,000 were unique. The wider cohort comprised 50 to 55 surgically treated esophageal squamous cell carcinoma patients in Japan, with 21 high and roughly 30 low immuno relation cases. Beyond this particular receptor, the publication reports: Of the roughly 9 cases, three showed one dominant TCRalpha VJ recombination along with apparently reduced TCRalpha diversity. Given the large variation in the TCRalphabeta repertoire, the shared V|J recombination candidates might have been chosen by chance. Because TCRalpha and TCRbeta chains were sequenced separately, chain pairing and recognized antigens remained unknown. The high immuno relation group had higher significant repertoire counts, although the two groups did not differ in total TCR repertoire counts. TCR repertoire analysis included only a few cases, and CDR3 clonotype-level investigation was not performed.

Receptor amplification or capture employed 5' RACE. PCR with KAPA HiFi used TCRalpha or TCRbeta constant-region primers plus a P20EA primer, followed by nested second PCR with CA2 or CB2. Amplification of TCR genes was performed by unbiased adaptor ligation RT-PCR, in which reverse transcription was carried out with Superscript III and a polyT18-containing BSL-18E primer. After second-strand synthesis and blunting, the P10EA/P20EA adaptor was ligated to the cDNA 5' end, followed by NotI digestion. The first and second PCRs ran around 20 cycles of 98°C for 20 s, 65°C for 30 s and 72°C for 1 min. Amplicons were indexed with the Nextera XT Index kit v2 Set A, pooled equimolarly and quantified on a Qubit 2.0 Fluorometer. For sequencing, the Illumina MiSeq platform generated 2x300 bp paired-end reads. Processing in the source paper ran as follows. Using Repertoire Genesis software ver.1.0, reads were assigned to V and J genes based on the highest identity to IMGT reference sequences. CDR3 was defined as the region from Cys104 to Phe118 plus Gly119 and was translated, and unique sequence reads were defined by distinct V, J and CDR3 amino acids. Shared V|J combinations were selected when significance was reached in both a Fisher's exact test in edgeR and a Mann Whitney U test. Repertoire dissimilarity index was computed with the R rdi package after removing singletons and bootstrapping 500 repertoire combinations. Using fastp trimming at Q25 and MiXCR clonotype assembly, TCRdb reanalyzed the public sequencing data and kept in-frame beta chains. Identical CDR3 proteins give one entry, which carries the most common genes and DNA. TCRdb, rather than the study authors, made the V and J calls. This sample holds over 5,000 distinct CDR3 sequences; 22% were observed only once. The top ten clonotypes cover approximately 31% of the sample.

Patients who had received neoadjuvant chemotherapy or for whom clinical information was lacking were excluded from enrollment. The TCR-sequenced cases shown were male, and subtotal esophagectomy with 2- or 3-field lymphadenectomy was performed in the TCR-sequenced cases shown. RNA was extracted from bulk tumor tissue sections with a Qiagen AllPrep kit, without T-cell sorting. Small sections of surgically resected tumor tissue were kept in RNAlater reagent at -80 degrees C until RNA was extracted. Sequencing was performed on tumor tissue. The sequence derives from a man aged 50 or older with esophageal squamous cell carcinoma.

The CDR3 reads as follows: CASSLWDRDYSPLHF. The base sequence is TGTGCCAGCAGTTTATGGGACAGGGATTATTCACCCCTCCACTTT. The rearranged chain carries TRBV28 and TRBJ1-6, with 8 bases aligning to TRBD1. Looking up the germline V gene yields CDR1 MDHEN and CDR2 SYDVKM. The CDR3 contains 15 residues, cysteine and phenylalanine counted. CDR3 DNA only is kept here, 45 bases in frame from base 1. Trimming takes 0 bases off V and 8 bases off J; junction bases not matched to a gene: 3.